Reported below is one T cell receptor beta chain. What it recognizes is unknown. The sample is drawn from a study of T cells in narcolepsy. Background on the study: Healthy controls were enrolled alongside patients with narcolepsy type 1 or type 2.

CDR1 PRHDT and CDR2 FYEKMQ come from the germline V gene (reference sequence). The CDR3 contains 15 residues. J lost 9 bases, V lost 5 bases, and 8 bases had no gene match. TCRdb keeps only in-frame clones here, not all; method: immunoSEQ multiplex PCR. Among more than 20,000 clones, around 81% were seen once, and the ten largest hold roughly 4%. Whole-study findings and limits: Autoreactive clone sequences were missing from some blood memory CD4+ repertoires. Blood of same and different patients, but not healthy controls, reportedly held recurring autoreactive clonotypes. Autoreactive HCRT-specific and TRIB2-specific clonotypes were marked in same-patient CSF-versus-blood CD4+ comparisons.

Sequenced sample: memory (CD45RA-) CD4+ T cells from blood. The rearrangement uses TRBV13 and TRBJ2-1; TRBD1 agrees at 12 bases. This receptor was identified in a human donor in good health. The CDR3 nucleotides are TGTGCCAGCAGCACCTCCGGGACAGGGGGCGGTGAGCAGTTCTTC. It yields the protein CASSTSGTGGGEQFF.